This T cell receptor (beta chain) was identified in a study of T cells in Graves' hyperthyroidism and ophthalmopathy. TCR beta CDR3 sequences were amplified from RNA transcripts. First-round RT-PCR of the TCR CDR3 relied on the HTBI primer set. One entry per CDR3 protein, called by TCRdb with MiXCR from the multiplex PCR reads. The profile shows around 300,000 distinct CDR3 sequences, 22% of them singletons. Germline V gene data show CDR1 as SGHRS and CDR2 as YFSETQ. This CDR3 comprises 14 residues. V lost 4 bases to trimming and J lost 4 bases; unmatched junction nucleotides: 5. Sequencing input: blood. This TCR derives from a man aged 25 to 40 with Graves' ophthalmopathy. V usage is TRBV5-1 and J usage is TRBJ1-1; 9 nucleotides match TRBD1. The CDR3 bases are TGCGCCAGCAGCCAAACAGGGGGCCTCACTGAAGCTTTCTTT. This translates into CASSQTGGLTEAFF.